Below, 5 T cell receptor beta chains from the same sample are listed, as sequenced in a study of CD8 T cells in ankylosing spondylitis. TCRdb reprocessed the 5' RACE reads via MiXCR and lists one record per CDR3 protein. The sample carries roughly 100,000 distinct CDR3 sequences, roughly 8.3% recorded once. The specimen sequenced was blood, either unsorted or a sorted T cell fraction (not recorded which). These receptors were collected from a male donor with ankylosing spondylitis or in good health (not recorded which).

This clonotype has at least ten counts. The gene calls are TRBV7-2 and TRBJ2-7; TRBD2 matches 10 bases. CDR3 length equals 17 residues. Trimming removed 6 bases from V and 0 bases from J; junction bases left unmatched: 11. CDR1 is SGHTA and CDR2 is FQGNSA in the germline V gene. Written as DNA, the CDR3 is TGTGCCAGCAGTCCACGCCTAGCGGGGGTAAGCTCCTACGAGCAGTACTTC. Its translation: CASSPRLAGVSSYEQYF.

The V gene is TRBV29-1, the J gene TRBJ2-1; D uncertain. The V gene lost 1 base and the J gene lost 14 bases, with 3 bases spanning the gap. CDR3 length: 8 amino acids. Germline CDR1 is SQVTM and CDR2 is ANQGSEA. The CDR3 coding sequence is TGCAGCGTTGAAGGAAAGTTCTTC. Encoded protein: CSVEGKFF.

The chain is built from TRBV20-1 and TRBJ2-3; D possibly uses TRBD1 or TRBD2 (5 bases each). The CDR3 spans 16 residues. Germline CDR1 reads DFQATT; CDR2 reads SNEGSKA (reference sequence). The CDR3 region is CSSWVPGPGRTDTQYF. In DNA form, the CDR3 reads TGCAGCTCCTGGGTCCCGGGTCCGGGACGCACAGATACGCAGTATTTT.

The table lists this clonotype with many counts. This sequence joins TRBV5-6 and TRBJ1-2; D perhaps matches TRBD1 (6 bases). This CDR3 is built from 14 residues. Germline V CDR1 and CDR2: SGHDT, YYEEEE. Trimming removed 4 bases from V and 4 bases from J, with 14 bases in between. CDR3 protein: CASSRNRDGYGYTF. CDR3 sequence (DNA): TGTGCCAGCAGCCGTAACAGGGACGGCTATGGCTACACCTTC.

This clonotype was detected ten times or more. This chain joins TRBV28 and TRBJ2-5; TRBD2 aligns across 12 bases. Germline loops: CDR1 MDHEN, CDR2 SYDVKM. This CDR3 contains 14 residues. Trimming took 8 bases from V and 0 from J; bases not matched to a gene: 1. CDR3 in amino acids: CASRTSGDQETQYF. The CDR3 DNA sequence: TGTGCCAGCCGGACTAGCGGGGACCAAGAGACCCAGTACTTC. The full variable domain, completed using reference TRBV28 and TRBJ2-5, is DVKVTQSSRYLVKRTGEKVFLECVQDMDHENMFWYRQDPGLGLRLIYFSYDVKMKEKGDIPEGYSVSREKKERFSLILESASTNQTSMYLCASRTSGDQETQYFGPGTRLLVL.